One and the same sample provided the 20 T cell receptor beta chains below, sequenced in a study of T cells after yellow fever vaccination. TCRdb called the 5' RACE reads again in MiXCR, with one record for every CDR3 protein. This table has under 600,000 distinct CDR3 sequences, about a fifth appearing once. Sequencing was performed on PBMCs, taken approximately 22 days after the first yellow fever vaccination. The receptors originated from a young man who received the YFV17D yellow fever vaccine.

This rearrangement joins TRBV4-2 to TRBJ2-7; 9 bases agree with TRBD2. CDR1 is LGHNA and CDR2 is YNFKEQ in the germline V gene. Germline trimming cut 4 bases from V and 3 bases from J; bases unmatched to any gene: 7. The CDR3 extends over 15 amino acids. Here the CDR3 reads CASSPQRGALYEQYF. As DNA, the CDR3 is TGTGCCAGCAGCCCGCAGCGGGGGGCCCTCTACGAGCAGTACTTC.

The chain recombines TRBV3-1 with TRBJ1-2; D is uncertain. Germline V gives CDR1 LGHDT, CDR2 YNNKEL (reference sequence). CDR3 length: 13 amino acids. V was shortened by 1 base and J by 2 bases, with 5 bases between the two germline ends. The CDR3 here is CASSQAWNYGYTF. For the CDR3, the DNA is TGTGCCAGCAGCCAAGCCTGGAACTATGGCTACACCTTC.

The V and J genes are TRBV7-9 and TRBJ2-2; no clear D. V lost 5 bases and J lost 7, with 8 bases in between. Germline CDR1 SEHNR, CDR2 FQNEAQ (reference sequence). This CDR3 has 12 amino acids. CDR3 sequence: CASSPVGGELFF. As DNA, the CDR3 is TGTGCCAGCAGCCCCGTTGGCGGGGAGCTGTTTTTT.

This clonotype was seen ten or more times. The chain couples TRBV28 to TRBJ2-3, with TRBD2 as a possible D gene (6 bases). CDR1 and CDR2 (germline): MDHEN, SYDVKM. This CDR3 region has 12 residues. V was trimmed by 3 bases and J by 8 bases, leaving 9 bases between them. CDR3 amino acids: CASSLGGPTQYF. CDR3 nucleotide sequence: TGTGCCAGCAGTTTGGGGGGTCCTACGCAGTATTTT.

The sample holds a few counts of this clonotype. The chain has TRBV9 and TRBJ1-2, with no clear D. Trimming removed 0 bases at V and 1 base at J, with 10 bases between. The CDR3 runs 15 residues. Germline V gene data show CDR1 as SGDLS and CDR2 as YYNGEE. The CDR3 bases are TGTGCCAGCAGCGTAGCGTCAGCACGTAACTATGGCTACACCTTC. This sequence encodes CASSVASARNYGYTF.

This clonotype showed up just once. J is TRBJ2-5 and V is TRBV4-2, with 12 bases that match TRBD2. Trimming at V came to 1 base and at J to 1 base, leaving 4 bases not matched to a gene. Germline V gene lookup returns CDR1 LGHNA and CDR2 YNFKEQ. The CDR3 loop spans 17 amino acids. The CDR3 region has the DNA TGTGCCAGCAGCCAAGCCACTAGCGGGGGGACCCAAGAGACCCAGTACTTC. Translating it yields CASSQATSGGTQETQYF.

This clonotype was detected only a few times. The CDR3 nucleotides are TGTGCCAGCAGGAGGGCCCCTGGGGATAACTATGGCTACACCTTC. This sequence encodes CASRRAPGDNYGYTF. The V call is TRBV6-1, the J call TRBJ1-2; D remains unclear. The V and J ends lost 6 bases and 1 base respectively, with 15 bases between them. Germline V lookup: CDR1 MNHNS, CDR2 SASEGT. CDR3 size: 15 residues.

In this sample, this clonotype turned up many times. The rearrangement links TRBV27 to TRBJ2-3; the match to TRBD1 covers 9 bases. The CDR3 consists of 14 residues. Germline CDR1 and CDR2: MNHEY and SMNVEV (reference sequence). The J segment lost 1 base and the V segment lost 6 bases, leaving 2 bases of the junction unmatched. The CDR3 loop is CASSRTGGTDTQYF. In DNA form, the CDR3 reads TGTGCCAGCAGCCGGACAGGGGGCACAGATACGCAGTATTTT.

J is TRBJ1-1 and V is TRBV3-1; D is possibly TRBD1 (5 bases). From germline, CDR1 is LGHDT and CDR2 YNNKEL (reference sequence). The CDR3 sequence is 16 residues long. Trimming pared 2 bases from V and 1 base from J, leaving 14 bases between. The CDR3 DNA reads TGTGCCAGCAGCCAACTTCCGAAGACAGAGAACACTGAAGCTTTCTTT. It encodes CASSQLPKTENTEAFF.

V gene TRBV25-1 combines with J gene TRBJ2-2, with TRBD1 matching over 8 bases. CDR3 length: 17 amino acids. Germline assignment: CDR1 MGHDK and CDR2 SYGVNS. With 1 base clipped from V and 7 bases from J, the junction kept 11 bases outside the gene matches. The CDR3 reads CASSEFAGQGYGGELFF. CDR3 nucleotide sequence: TGTGCCAGCAGTGAATTCGCCGGACAGGGATACGGCGGGGAGCTGTTTTTT.

This clonotype was seen more than once but under ten times. The chain joins TRBV6-2 or TRBV6-3 to TRBJ2-7, with TRBD1 as a possible D gene (6 bases). The germline CDR1 and CDR2 sequences are MNHEY and SVGEGT. The CDR3 covers 18 residues. Trimming shortened V by 7 bases and J by 0 bases, and 25 bases separated the two germline ends. CDR3 protein: CASNQPTKQGTSSYEQYV. The CDR3 DNA is TGTGCCAGCAACCAACCGACCAAACAGGGCACGAGCTCCTACGAGCAGTACGTC.

This clonotype was observed a handful of times. The V gene is TRBV10-3, the J gene TRBJ2-3; weak D call: TRBD2 (5 bases). CDR1 ENHRY and CDR2 SYGVKD come from the germline V gene. The CDR3 sequence is 14 residues long. V lost 10 bases to trimming and J lost 2 bases, with 16 bases between them. The CDR3 coding sequence is TGTGCCAGCGCGCTAGCTATCACCACAGATACGCAGTATTTT. This codes for CASALAITTDTQYF.

This rearrangement joins TRBV18 to TRBJ2-1; D might be TRBD1 or TRBD2, each matching 5 bases. Germline CDR1 reads KGHSH; CDR2 reads LQKENI. This CDR3 has 14 residues. The germline V and J ends were trimmed by 1 base and 8 bases, with 12 bases remaining between them. The CDR3 loop reads CASSPLGVGDEQFF. The CDR3 DNA reads as TGTGCCAGCTCACCACTGGGGGTGGGCGATGAGCAGTTCTTC.

J is TRBJ2-2 and V is TRBV7-6; tentative D call: TRBD2 (6 bases). In germline, CDR1 is SGHVS, CDR2 FNYEAQ. The V end was cut by 2 bases, the J end by 0 bases, with 10 bases between. The CDR3 totals 16 residues. The CDR3 sequence: CASSLWGEANTGELFF. DNA of the CDR3: TGTGCCAGCAGCTTATGGGGGGAGGCGAACACCGGGGAGCTGTTTTTT.

A remark on this clonotype: Given a much more abundant clone one base away, this may be a read error. J is TRBJ2-3 and V is TRBV6-4, with TRBD1 matching 7 bases. The CDR3 consists of 13 residues. Germline trimming cut 6 bases from V and 3 bases from J; bases unmatched to any gene: 3. Germline CDR1 and CDR2: MRHNA and SNTAGT. This CDR3 is CASRDRETDTQYF. The DNA of the CDR3 is TGTGCCAGCAGAGACAGGGAGACAGATACGCAGTATTTT.

This clonotype was detected ten times or more. The chain has TRBV5-1 and TRBJ2-6, with D unclear. The V gene lost 5 bases and the J gene lost 0 bases, with 6 bases spanning the gap. CDR1 is SGHRS, CDR2 YFSETQ, per germline. CDR3 length equals 14 residues. CDR3 sequence: CASRDSSGANVLTF. The CDR3 DNA reads TGCGCCAGCAGGGATTCCTCTGGGGCCAACGTCCTGACTTTC.

V and J are TRBV5-1 and TRBJ2-5; TRBD2 matches at 8 bases. Germline assignment: CDR1 SGHRS and CDR2 YFSETQ. The CDR3 runs to 16 residues. The ends lost 3 bases at V and 1 base at J; junction bases unmatched: 8. The CDR3 region is CASSSLTAGGQETQYF. CDR3 coding DNA: TGCGCCAGCAGCTCGCTAACCGCGGGGGGCCAAGAGACCCAGTACTTC. The whole variable domain, filled in from reference TRBV5-1 and TRBJ2-5, reads KAGVTQTPRYLIKTRGQQVTLSCSPISGHRSVSWYQQTPGQGLQFLFEYFSETQRNKGNFPGRFSGRQFSNSRSEMNVSTLELGDSALYLCASSSLTAGGQETQYFGPGTRLLVL.

This clonotype has just one count. This chain connects TRBV11-2 to TRBJ2-3; D is unresolved. From germline, CDR1 is SGHAT and CDR2 FQNNGV. Trimming took off 5 bases at V and 0 bases at J, with 21 bases between the two ends. This CDR3 spans 18 amino acids. The CDR3 DNA reads TGTGCCAGCAGCCCTCGCTTGAGGCGACGTTCTAGCACAGATACGCAGTATTTT. It is translated as CASSPRLRRRSSTDTQYF.

This clonotype was seen more than once but under ten times. The CDR3 is CASSQQTGGTDTQYF. The CDR3, as DNA: TGCGCCAGCAGCCAACAGACAGGGGGCACAGATACGCAGTATTTT. The rearrangement uses TRBV4-3 and TRBJ2-3; 8 bases line up with TRBD1. The CDR3 is 15 residues long. With V trimmed by 2 bases and J by 1 base, 2 bases remained unmatched. Germline CDR1 and CDR2: LGHNA and YSLEER.

The rearrangement uses TRBV7-9 and TRBJ1-2, with D perhaps matching TRBD1 (5 bases). CDR1 and CDR2 (germline): SEHNR, FQNEAQ (reference sequence). V lost 5 bases to trimming and J lost 9 bases, with 16 bases between them. The CDR3 extends over 13 amino acids. The CDR3 here is CASSAGTPGRYTF. CDR3 nucleotide sequence: TGTGCCAGCAGCGCCGGGACCCCAGGACGCTACACCTTC.